This TCR beta chain came from a study of T cell responses to AZD1222 COVID-19 vaccine. The CDR3 is made up of 16 amino acids. Germline CDR1 and CDR2: SGHVS and FQNEAQ. J gave up 6 bases and V 5 bases, and 16 bases lay outside the gene matches. The method was immunoSEQ multiplex PCR; TCRdb's version includes in-frame clones alone and lacks a portion of them. The profile shows roughly 150,000 clones, around 91% of them singletons. This clone was counted a single time. Its target is not known. Study observations and caveats: Clonal diversity was possibly underestimated, and white British individuals and females predominated among donors. Per reports, nearly half of all spike-specific TCRs target regions that are unmutated in variants.

The sample consisted of peripheral blood, taken on day 0 of AZD1222 vaccination. This chain links TRBV7-8 with TRBJ2-7; 7 bases fit TRBD2. This TCR came from an adult in good health. The CDR3 region is CASSPTLVAGPLEQYF. DNA of the CDR3: TGTGCCAGCAGCCCGACTTTGGTAGCGGGTCCCCTCGAGCAGTACTTC.